A single sample is the source of the 5 T cell receptor beta chains below, sequenced in a study of cytomegalovirus exposure and HLA in healthy donors. 13 Jbeta primers and 60 Vbeta primers were used for the PCR. Produced via immunoSEQ multiplex PCR; TCRdb's table is partial and in-frame only. The sample contains about 150,000 clones, around 80% of which appear only once. The sequenced sample consisted of PBMCs. The source is a woman between 35 and 50 years old in good health and CMV-seronegative.

The V call is TRBV4-2, the J call TRBJ2-7, with a weak D call TRBD1 (6 bases). This CDR3 has 14 residues. V was clipped by 0 bases and J by 5 bases, with 11 bases between them. The germline CDR1 and CDR2 sequences are LGHNA and YNFKEQ. CDR3 coding DNA: TGTGCCAGCAGCCAAGATTGGGGGCGGAACGAGCAGTACTTC. Residues: CASSQDWGRNEQYF.

This chain links TRBV6-5 with TRBJ1-1, with D perhaps matching TRBD1 (5 bases). CDR3 length: 14 residues. The V and J ends lost 3 bases and 7 bases respectively, with 15 bases between them. The germline gives CDR1 MNHEY, CDR2 SVGAGI. The CDR3 DNA reads TGTGCCAGCAGTTATCTGAGGCAGGGTTATGAAGCTTTCTTT. This sequence encodes CASSYLRQGYEAFF.

This clone was observed a handful of times. This chain connects TRBV6-1 to TRBJ1-1; D ambiguous. This CDR3 comprises 13 residues. Trimming stripped 6 bases from V and 1 base from J, with 9 bases between. Germline CDR1 MNHNS, CDR2 SASEGT. CDR3 region: CASSETQNTEAFF. In DNA, the CDR3 is TGTGCCAGCAGCGAGACACAGAACACTGAAGCTTTCTTT.

This clone turned up a few times. The gene calls are TRBV19 and TRBJ1-5, with 8 bases lining up with TRBD1. Trimming removed 6 bases from V and 1 base from J; junction bases left unmatched: 2. Germline CDR1 is LNHDA and CDR2 is SQIVND (reference sequence). The CDR3 consists of 14 residues. This CDR3 reads CASRGQGSNQPQHF. DNA of the CDR3: TGTGCCAGTAGAGGACAGGGCAGCAATCAGCCCCAGCATTTT. Full variable domain (remainder filled in from reference TRBV19 and TRBJ1-5): DGGITQSPKYLFRKEGQNVTLSCEQNLNHDAMYWYRQDPGQGLRLIYYSQIVNDFQKGDIAEGYSVSREKKESFPLTVTSAQKNPTAFYLCASRGQGSNQPQHFGDGTRLSIL.

The chain couples TRBV7-2 to TRBJ2-1, with 7 bases that match TRBD2. The CDR3 is 15 residues long. The junction had 15 bases not matched to a gene; V was cut back by 6 bases and J by 10 bases. Germline-derived CDR1 and CDR2 are SGHTA and FQGNSA. As DNA, the CDR3 is TGTGCCAGCAGGCCCAGCGGGGCGGCTAAAGGGGAGCAGTTCTTC. It yields the protein CASRPSGAAKGEQFF.